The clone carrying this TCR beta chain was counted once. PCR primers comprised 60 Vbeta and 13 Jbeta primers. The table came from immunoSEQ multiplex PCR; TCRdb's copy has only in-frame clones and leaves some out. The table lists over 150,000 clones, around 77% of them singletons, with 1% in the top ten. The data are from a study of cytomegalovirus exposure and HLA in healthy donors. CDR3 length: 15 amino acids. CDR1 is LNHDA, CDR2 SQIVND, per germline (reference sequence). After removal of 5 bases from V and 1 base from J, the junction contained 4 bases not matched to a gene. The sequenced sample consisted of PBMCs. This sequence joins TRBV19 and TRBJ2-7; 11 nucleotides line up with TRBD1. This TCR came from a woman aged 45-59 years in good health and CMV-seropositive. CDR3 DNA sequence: TGTGCCAGTAGTCAAGGACAGGGGGCATCCTACGAGCAGTACTTC. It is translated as CASSQGQGASYEQYF.